The T cell receptor (beta chain) under discussion was sequenced for a study of response to subunit inactivated influenza vaccine. Findings of the study overall: The study's authors posited that every seasonal influenza vaccination enlists few new T cells.

About this clonotype itself: What it binds is not known.

MiXCR, applied by TCRdb to the RT-PCR reads, yields one record per CDR3 protein. The sample records fewer than 350,000 distinct CDR3 sequences, 20% to 25% being singletons. This CDR3 spans 17 amino acids. Germline CDR1 reads LNHNV; CDR2 reads YYDKDF (reference sequence). V shed 2 bases and J shed 0 bases, with 13 bases lying between them. The V gene is TRBV15, the J gene TRBJ1-4; possibly TRBD1 for D (6 bases). This sequence was found in a man between 50 and 69 years old who received an inactivated influenza vaccine. The sequenced sample was PBMCs from blood, obtained about 20 months after vaccination. CDR3 sequence: CATSRSPHRATNEKLFF. The CDR3 region has the DNA TGTGCCACCAGCAGATCCCCCCACAGGGCAACTAATGAAAAACTGTTTTTT.